This T cell receptor beta chain was identified during a study of control samples from healthy donors and cancer patients. The CDR3 sequence is 13 residues long. From germline, CDR1 is LGHDT and CDR2 YNNKEL (reference sequence). The V end was cut by 5 bases, the J end by 2 bases, with 9 bases between. Clones were read by immunoSEQ multiplex PCR, and TCRdb kept only the in-frame ones, dropping some. The table lists 120,000 or so clones, roughly 87% of them singletons. The sample consisted of blood. The clonotype was recovered from a man aged 35 to 55 in good health. The chain couples TRBV3-1 (or the pseudogene TRBV3-2) to TRBJ1-2; D gene ambiguous. CDR3 loop: CASSSTRNYGYTF. In DNA form, the CDR3 reads TGTGCCAGCAGCTCCACAAGAAACTATGGCTACACCTTC.